This TCR beta chain originates from a study of T-cell reconstitution after alpha-beta-depleted transplantation in children. V was cut by 0 bases and J by 10 bases, with 22 bases left in between. The germline V gene encodes CDR1 LGHNA and CDR2 YNFKEQ. The CDR3 has 17 residues. This clonotype was seen more than once but under ten times. Its specificity is not known. Using unique molecular identifiers, the investigators prepared the TCRbeta library. TCRdb re-called the PCR reads with MiXCR, one entry per CDR3 protein. The repertoire has about 870,000 distinct CDR3 sequences, roughly 15% of them found once; the top ten carry around 5.3%. Study observations and caveats: The main origin of T-cell counts and diversity one year after transplant was newly produced T cells.

The sample consisted of PBMCs, mostly from graft donor cells, taken 360 days after TCRalphabeta/CD19-depleted stem cell transplant. The chain uses TRBV4-2 and TRBJ2-1; no firm D call. This receptor was taken from a male patient aged 10 to 17 who had a stem cell transplant for acute lymphoblastic leukemia, so the T cells may come from the graft donor. The CDR3 DNA sequence: TGTGCCAGCAGCCAAGATTCTACGTACTTCCTCAACACAGAGCAGTTCTTC. Protein sequence: CASSQDSTYFLNTEQFF.